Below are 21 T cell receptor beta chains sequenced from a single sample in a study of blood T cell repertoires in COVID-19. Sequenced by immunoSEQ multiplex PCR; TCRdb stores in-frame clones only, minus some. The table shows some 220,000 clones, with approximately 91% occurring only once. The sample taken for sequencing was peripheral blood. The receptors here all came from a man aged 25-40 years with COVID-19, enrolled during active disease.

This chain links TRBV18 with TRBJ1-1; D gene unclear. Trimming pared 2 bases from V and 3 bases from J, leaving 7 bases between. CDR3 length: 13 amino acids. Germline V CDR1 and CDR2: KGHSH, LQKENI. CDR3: CASSPAMDTEAFF. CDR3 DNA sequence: TGTGCCAGCTCACCAGCGATGGACACTGAAGCTTTCTTT.

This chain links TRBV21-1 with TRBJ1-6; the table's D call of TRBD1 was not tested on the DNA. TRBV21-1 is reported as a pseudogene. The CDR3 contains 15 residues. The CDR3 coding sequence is TGTGCCAGCAGGGGGGCGTCAGGGTATAATTCACCCCTCCACTTT. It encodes CASRGASGYNSPLHF.

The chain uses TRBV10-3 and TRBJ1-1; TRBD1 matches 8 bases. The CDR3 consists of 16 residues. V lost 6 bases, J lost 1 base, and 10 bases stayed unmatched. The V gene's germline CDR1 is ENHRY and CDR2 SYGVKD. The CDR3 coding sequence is TGTGCCATCAGGACCGCCGGTGGGACAGGGAACACTGAAGCTTTCTTT. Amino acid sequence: CAIRTAGGTGNTEAFF.

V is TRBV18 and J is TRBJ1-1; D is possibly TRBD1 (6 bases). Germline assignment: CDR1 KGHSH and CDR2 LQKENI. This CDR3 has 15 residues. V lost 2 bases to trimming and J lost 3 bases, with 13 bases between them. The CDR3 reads CASSPLAGVDTEAFF. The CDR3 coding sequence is TGTGCCAGCTCACCATTGGCAGGGGTGGACACTGAAGCTTTCTTT.

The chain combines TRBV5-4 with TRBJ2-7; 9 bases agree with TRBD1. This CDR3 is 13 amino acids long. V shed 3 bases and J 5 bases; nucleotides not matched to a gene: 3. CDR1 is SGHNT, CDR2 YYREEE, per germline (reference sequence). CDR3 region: CASSWDRVHEQYF. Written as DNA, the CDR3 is TGTGCCAGCAGCTGGGACAGGGTCCACGAGCAGTACTTC.

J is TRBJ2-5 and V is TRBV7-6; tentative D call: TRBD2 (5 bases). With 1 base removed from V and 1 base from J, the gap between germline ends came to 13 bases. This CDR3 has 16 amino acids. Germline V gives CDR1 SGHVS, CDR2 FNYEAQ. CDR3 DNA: TGTGCCAGCAGCTTAGGGCTCCGGGGTACCCAAGAGACCCAGTACTTC. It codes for CASSLGLRGTQETQYF.

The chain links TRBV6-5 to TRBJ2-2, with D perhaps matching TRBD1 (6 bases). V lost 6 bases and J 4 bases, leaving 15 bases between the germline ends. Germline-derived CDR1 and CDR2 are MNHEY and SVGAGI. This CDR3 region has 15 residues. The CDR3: CASRSRQARTGELFF. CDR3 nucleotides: TGTGCCAGCAGGAGCCGACAGGCGCGCACCGGGGAGCTGTTTTTT.

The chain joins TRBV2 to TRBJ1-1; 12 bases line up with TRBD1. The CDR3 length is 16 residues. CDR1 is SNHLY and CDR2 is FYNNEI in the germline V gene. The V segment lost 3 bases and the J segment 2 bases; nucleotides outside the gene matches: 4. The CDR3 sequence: CASSDMGTGGNTEAFF. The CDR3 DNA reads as TGTGCCAGCAGTGATATGGGGACAGGGGGCAACACTGAAGCTTTCTTT.

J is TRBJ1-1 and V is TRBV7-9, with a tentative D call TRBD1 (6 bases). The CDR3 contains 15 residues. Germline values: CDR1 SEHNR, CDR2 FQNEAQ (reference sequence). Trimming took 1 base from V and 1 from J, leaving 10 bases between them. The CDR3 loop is CASSLDGGQNTEAFF. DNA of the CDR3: TGTGCCAGCAGCTTAGATGGGGGACAGAACACTGAAGCTTTCTTT.

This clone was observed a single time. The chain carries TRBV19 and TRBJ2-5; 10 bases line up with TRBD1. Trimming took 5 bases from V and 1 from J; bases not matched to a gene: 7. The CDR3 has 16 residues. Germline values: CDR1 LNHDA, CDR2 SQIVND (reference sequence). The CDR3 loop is CASSSPGQGFQETQYF. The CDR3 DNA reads TGTGCCAGTAGTTCTCCGGGACAGGGGTTCCAAGAGACCCAGTACTTC.

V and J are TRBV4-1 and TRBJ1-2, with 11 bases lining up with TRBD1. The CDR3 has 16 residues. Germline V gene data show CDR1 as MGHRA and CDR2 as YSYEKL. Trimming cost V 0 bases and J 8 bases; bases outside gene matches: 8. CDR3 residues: CASSQDPWTGGRGYTF. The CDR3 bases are TGCGCCAGCAGCCAAGATCCATGGACAGGGGGCCGCGGCTACACCTTC.

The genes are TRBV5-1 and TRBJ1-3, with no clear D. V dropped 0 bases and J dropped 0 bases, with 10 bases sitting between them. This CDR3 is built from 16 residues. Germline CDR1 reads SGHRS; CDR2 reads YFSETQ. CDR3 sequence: CASSLDSPDSGNTIYF. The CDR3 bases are TGCGCCAGCAGCTTGGATTCCCCAGACTCTGGAAACACCATATATTTT.

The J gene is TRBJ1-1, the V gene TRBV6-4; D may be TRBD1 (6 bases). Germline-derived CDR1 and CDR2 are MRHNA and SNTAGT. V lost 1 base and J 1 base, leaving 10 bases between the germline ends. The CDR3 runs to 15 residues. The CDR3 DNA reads TGTGCCAGCAGTGACTACAGGGAACGGAACACTGAAGCTTTCTTT. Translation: CASSDYRERNTEAFF.

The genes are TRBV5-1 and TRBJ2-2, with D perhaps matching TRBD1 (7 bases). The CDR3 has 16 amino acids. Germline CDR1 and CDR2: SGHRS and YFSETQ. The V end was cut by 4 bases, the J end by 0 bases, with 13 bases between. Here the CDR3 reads CASSPQGGANTGELFF. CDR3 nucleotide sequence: TGCGCCAGCAGCCCGCAGGGGGGCGCGAACACCGGGGAGCTGTTTTTT.

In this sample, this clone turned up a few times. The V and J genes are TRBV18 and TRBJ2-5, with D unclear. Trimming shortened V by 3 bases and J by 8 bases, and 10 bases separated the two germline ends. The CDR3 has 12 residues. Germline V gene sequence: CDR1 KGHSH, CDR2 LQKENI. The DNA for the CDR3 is TGTGCCAGCTCACCGTCTGAGGTCACCCAGTACTTC. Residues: CASSPSEVTQYF.

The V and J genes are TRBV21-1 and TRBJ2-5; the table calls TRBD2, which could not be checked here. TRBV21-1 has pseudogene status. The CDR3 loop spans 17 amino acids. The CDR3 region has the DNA TGTGCCAGCAGCAACGGGGGGACTAGCGGGGCTCAAGAGACCCAGTACTTC. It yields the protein CASSNGGTSGAQETQYF.

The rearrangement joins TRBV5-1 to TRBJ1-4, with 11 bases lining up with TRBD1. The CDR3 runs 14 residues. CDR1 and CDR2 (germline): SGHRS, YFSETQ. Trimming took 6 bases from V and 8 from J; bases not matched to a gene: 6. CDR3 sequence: CASTPGQGGEKLFF. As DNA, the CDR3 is TGCGCCAGCACCCCGGGACAGGGGGGGGAAAAACTGTTTTTT.

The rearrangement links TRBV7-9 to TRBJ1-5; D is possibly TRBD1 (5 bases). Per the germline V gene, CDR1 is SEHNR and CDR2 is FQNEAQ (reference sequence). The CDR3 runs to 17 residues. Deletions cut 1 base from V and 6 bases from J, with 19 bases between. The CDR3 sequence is CASSLDVGVGIRQPQHF. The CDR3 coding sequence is TGTGCCAGCAGCTTAGATGTAGGGGTTGGTATCCGTCAGCCCCAGCATTTT.

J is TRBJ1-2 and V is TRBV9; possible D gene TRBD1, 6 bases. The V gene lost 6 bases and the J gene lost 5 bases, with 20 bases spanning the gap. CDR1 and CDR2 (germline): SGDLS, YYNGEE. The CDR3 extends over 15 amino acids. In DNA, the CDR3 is TGTGCCAGCACACAGGAAGGACAGACAAGTTATGGCTACACCTTC. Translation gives CASTQEGQTSYGYTF.

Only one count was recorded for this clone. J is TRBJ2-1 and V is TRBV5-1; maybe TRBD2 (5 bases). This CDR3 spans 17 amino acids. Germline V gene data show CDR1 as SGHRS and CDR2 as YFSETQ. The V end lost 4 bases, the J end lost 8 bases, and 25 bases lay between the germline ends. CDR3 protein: CASSPGTHTSDWDEQFF. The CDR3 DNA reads TGCGCCAGCAGCCCAGGAACCCATACTAGTGATTGGGATGAGCAGTTCTTC. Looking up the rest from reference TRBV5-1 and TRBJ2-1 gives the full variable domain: KAGVTQTPRYLIKTRGQQVTLSCSPISGHRSVSWYQQTPGQGLQFLFEYFSETQRNKGNFPGRFSGRQFSNSRSEMNVSTLELGDSALYLCASSPGTHTSDWDEQFFGPGTRLTVL.

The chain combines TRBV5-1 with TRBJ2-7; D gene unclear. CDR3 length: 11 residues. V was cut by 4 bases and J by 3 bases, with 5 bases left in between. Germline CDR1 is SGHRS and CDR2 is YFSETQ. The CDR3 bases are TGCGCCAGCAGCCGTCTCTACGAGCAGTACTTC. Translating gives CASSRLYEQYF.